This passage covers 21 T cell receptor beta chains from one sample sequenced in a study of T-cell memory formation after mild COVID-19. TCRdb used MiXCR to reprocess the 5' RACE reads, holding one entry per CDR3 protein. The repertoire has hundreds of thousands of distinct CDR3 sequences, about 20% of them found once; the top ten carry over 20%. Sequencing was carried out using PBMCs or a T cell subset sorted from them (not recorded which). The receptors here all came from a man between 18 and 35 years old who had mild COVID-19 (a few samples of this study predate the infection). Cell type and time point are not known.

This chain links TRBV5-1 with TRBJ2-2; D ambiguous. Trimming took off 6 bases at V and 7 bases at J, with 7 bases between the two ends. Germline assignment: CDR1 SGHRS and CDR2 YFSETQ. This CDR3 contains 11 residues. CDR3 coding DNA: TGCGCCAGCACCTTAGGCGGGGAGCTGTTTTTT. Amino acids: CASTLGGELFF.

This clonotype was seen more than once but under ten times. The genes are TRBV12-3 or TRBV12-4 and TRBJ2-2, with D possibly being TRBD2 (5 bases). V was trimmed by 2 bases and J by 5 bases, leaving 15 bases between them. This CDR3 region has 16 residues. CDR3 coding DNA: TGTGCCAGCAGTTTAACATCGGGGTTCTGGACCGGGGAGCTGTTTTTT. As protein: CASSLTSGFWTGELFF.

A few counts support this clonotype. The V gene is TRBV27, the J gene TRBJ2-1; 11 bases are shared with TRBD2. Germline-derived CDR1 and CDR2 are MNHEY and SMNVEV (reference sequence). With 5 bases clipped from V and 8 bases from J, the junction kept 11 bases outside the gene matches. The CDR3 runs to 16 residues. The CDR3 protein is CASSIIAGGVKDEQFF. CDR3 coding DNA: TGTGCCAGCAGTATAATAGCGGGGGGGGTTAAGGATGAGCAGTTCTTC.

The genes are TRBV4-1 and TRBJ1-2; D gene ambiguous. V was clipped by 4 bases and J by 6 bases, with 21 bases between them. Germline lookup yields CDR1 MGHRA and CDR2 YSYEKL. This CDR3 region has 16 residues. The CDR3 region is CASSRREGRFGDGYTF. The CDR3 coding sequence is TGCGCCAGCAGCCGCCGCGAAGGACGGTTTGGTGATGGCTACACCTTC.

The chain recombines TRBV21-1 with TRBJ2-5; the table's D call, TRBD1, has no DNA check behind it. TRBV21-1 is labeled a pseudogene. CDR3 length: 20 residues. CDR3 residues: CASSKKAGVPGQGAEETQYF. For the CDR3, the DNA is TGTGCCAGCAGCAAAAAGGCGGGCGTTCCGGGACAGGGGGCGGAAGAGACCCAGTACTTC.

This sequence joins TRBV27 and TRBJ1-1; D remains unclear. This CDR3 spans 11 amino acids. Trimming left V 7 bases short and J 5 bases short, with 8 bases between. Germline CDR1 and CDR2: MNHEY and SMNVEV (reference sequence). The CDR3 nucleotides read TGTGCCAGCACCCTTGGGACTGAAGCTTTCTTT. Amino acid sequence: CASTLGTEAFF.

Turning to this clonotype: One end of the junction does not line up with germline, which may come from a read error. This rearrangement joins TRBV3-1 to TRBJ2-1, with a possible D match to TRBD2 (5 bases). CDR3 length: 14 residues. Per germline, CDR1 LGHDT and CDR2 YNNKEL (reference sequence). For the CDR3, the DNA is TGTGCCAGAAGCCAGTCACTAGGTGGGAATGAGCAGTTCTTC. This codes for CARSQSLGGNEQFF.

This clonotype was seen more than once but under ten times. The chain carries TRBV28 and TRBJ2-7; weak D call: TRBD1 (8 bases). Trimming cost V 8 bases and J 9 bases, with 20 bases left between them. The germline V gene has CDR1 MDHEN and CDR2 SYDVKM. There are 13 residues in the CDR3. DNA for the CDR3: TGTGCCAGCGGACAGGGCAGAGCTAGCGGGCAGTACGTC. Translated, it gives CASGQGRASGQYV.

The genes are TRBV4-3 and TRBJ1-5; TRBD1 aligns across 9 bases. The CDR3 has 15 residues. CDR1 LGHNA and CDR2 YSLEER come from the germline V gene. Unmatched junction bases numbered 6, after V lost 3 bases and J lost 6 bases. Written as DNA, the CDR3 is TGCGCCAGCAGCCAGGACAGGGGACTAGTTCAGCCCCAGCATTTT. It is translated as CASSQDRGLVQPQHF.

V and J are TRBV7-2 and TRBJ1-2, with D possibly being TRBD1 (5 bases). Between the trimmed V and J ends, which lost 5 bases and 7 bases, there was a span of 17 bases. This CDR3 is 14 amino acids long. Germline V CDR1 and CDR2: SGHTA, FQGNSA. In nucleotides, the CDR3 is TGTGCCAGCAGCCCCGAGACGGGGACGGGTGGCTACACCTTC. Amino acid sequence: CASSPETGTGGYTF.

This chain links TRBV18 with TRBJ1-2, with a weak D call TRBD1 (6 bases). Deletions cut 6 bases from V and 3 bases from J, with 14 bases between. CDR3 length: 14 amino acids. Germline lookup yields CDR1 KGHSH and CDR2 LQKENI. CDR3 sequence (DNA): TGTGCCAGCTCTTGTTATGCAGGGGACTATGGCTACACCTTC. Translating gives CASSCYAGDYGYTF.

This clonotype was seen only a few times. The chain joins TRBV7-2 to TRBJ1-5; 10 bases align to TRBD1. V shed 5 bases, J shed 7 bases, and the junction held 8 bases outside the gene matches. The CDR3 length is 15 residues. Germline CDR1 SGHTA, CDR2 FQGNSA. The CDR3 DNA sequence: TGTGCCAGCAGCGCAGACAGGGGGCACCGACAGCCCCAGCATTTT. It yields the protein CASSADRGHRQPQHF. The full variable domain, in which reference TRBV7-2 and TRBJ1-5 provide the parts outside the CDR3, is GAGVSQSPSNKVTEKGKDVELRCDPISGHTALYWYRQSLGQGLEFLIYFQGNSAPDKSGLPSDRFSAERTGGSVSTLTIQRTQQEDSAVYLCASSADRGHRQPQHFGDGTRLSIL.

V and J are TRBV7-3 and TRBJ1-3, with D unresolved. Deletions cut 10 bases from V and 1 base from J, with 11 bases between. The CDR3 sequence is 13 residues long. CDR1 and CDR2 from the germline V gene are SGHTA and FQGTGA. The CDR3, as DNA: TGTGCCACGGGCGAAAGTTCTGGAAACACCATATATTTT. Translation gives CATGESSGNTIYF.

A note on this clonotype: It may be a read error: a sequence one base away is much more abundant. The V call is TRBV12-3 or TRBV12-4, the J call TRBJ1-5; no firm D call. This CDR3 is built from 11 residues. Written as DNA, the CDR3 is TGTGCCAGCATGAGCAATCAGCCCAAGCATTTT. It yields the protein CASMSNQPKHF.

This clonotype was counted a few times. This chain connects TRBV7-9 to TRBJ2-7; D is ambiguous. Trimming shortened V by 5 bases and J by 6 bases, and 14 bases separated the two germline ends. The CDR3 length is 13 residues. Germline CDR1 is SEHNR and CDR2 is FQNEAQ (reference sequence). In DNA, the CDR3 is TGTGCCAGCAGCCTCTCCCAGCCGAGCGAGCAGTACTTC. Protein: CASSLSQPSEQYF.

V usage is TRBV5-1 and J usage is TRBJ2-3, with D hard to call. The CDR3 has 14 amino acids. Germline lookup yields CDR1 SGHRS and CDR2 YFSETQ. The V and J ends lost 4 bases and 6 bases respectively, with 15 bases between them. The CDR3 DNA reads as TGCGCCAGCAGCGAGAAAGACTCCCTGGATACGCAGTATTTT. It specifies CASSEKDSLDTQYF.

The V gene is TRBV30, the J gene TRBJ1-2; maybe TRBD1 (5 bases). Germline CDR1 and CDR2: GTSNPN and SVGIG (reference sequence). This CDR3 comprises 13 residues. Trimming shortened V by 5 bases and J by 4 bases, and 14 bases separated the two germline ends. The CDR3 is CAWLDNPSYGYTF. DNA for the CDR3: TGTGCCTGGCTGGACAACCCTAGCTATGGCTACACCTTC.

This clonotype was observed a few times. V is TRBV7-2 and J is TRBJ2-4, with 9 bases lining up with TRBD1. The CDR3 length is 13 residues. Per the germline V gene, CDR1 is SGHTA and CDR2 is FQGNSA. Losses at the gene ends were 4 bases for V and 7 bases for J; bases not matched to a gene: 2. This CDR3 reads CASSYDRGNIQYF. In DNA form, the CDR3 reads TGTGCCAGCAGCTATGACAGGGGGAACATTCAGTACTTC.

This clonotype was counted many times. The junction departs from germline at one end; a sequencing error may be responsible. V is TRBV5-1 and J is TRBJ2-3; D is perhaps TRBD1 (5 bases). This CDR3 is built from 13 residues. Germline CDR1 reads SGHRS; CDR2 reads YFSETQ. The CDR3 DNA is TGTGCCAGCAGCTTAGGGGGCACAGATACGCAGTATTTT. It encodes CASSLGGTDTQYF.

The V gene is TRBV29-1, the J gene TRBJ2-7; 8 positions match TRBD1. The CDR3 has 13 residues. With 7 bases clipped from V and 3 bases from J, the junction kept 8 bases outside the gene matches. The germline gives CDR1 SQVTM, CDR2 ANQGSEA. CDR3 sequence: CSARTGLDYEQYF. The CDR3 nucleotides are TGCAGCGCACGGACAGGGTTGGACTACGAGCAGTACTTC.

This clonotype was picked up a small number of times. CDR3: CASSLGFEKLFF. The CDR3 nucleotides read TGTGCCAGCAGCTTAGGTTTTGAAAAACTGTTTTTT. This chain uses TRBV7-9 with TRBJ1-4; no clear D. Trimming took off 1 base at V and 7 bases at J, with 4 bases between the two ends. CDR3 size: 12 residues. CDR1 and CDR2 from the germline V gene are SEHNR and FQNEAQ (reference sequence).